The entry that follows covers one TCR beta chain sequence. Its cognate antigen is unknown. The data were obtained in a study of cytomegalovirus exposure and HLA in healthy donors. Study-level results: With further analysis later on, most CMV-associated TCR beta chains appeared HLA-restricted. The sole available immune exposure information was CMV serostatus.

Use of 60 Vbeta and 13 Jbeta primers characterized the PCR. This table comes from immunoSEQ multiplex PCR, and its TCRdb copy is limited to in-frame clones, with some not included. The clone table shows roughly 140,000 clones, with the ten largest holding roughly 3%. Each of the donors was a healthy bone marrow donor. The germline V gene encodes CDR1 SQVTM and CDR2 ANQGSEA. There are 14 residues in the CDR3. V was pared by 5 bases and J by 7 bases, with 6 bases of the junction left unmatched. V gene TRBV29-1 combines with J gene TRBJ2-2; TRBD1 matches 11 bases. The TCR was taken from a man in his forties or fifties in good health and CMV-seronegative. Source material: PBMCs. The CDR3 reads CSVYGTGGSGELFF. The DNA for the CDR3 is TGCAGCGTTTACGGGACAGGGGGAAGCGGGGAGCTGTTTTTT.